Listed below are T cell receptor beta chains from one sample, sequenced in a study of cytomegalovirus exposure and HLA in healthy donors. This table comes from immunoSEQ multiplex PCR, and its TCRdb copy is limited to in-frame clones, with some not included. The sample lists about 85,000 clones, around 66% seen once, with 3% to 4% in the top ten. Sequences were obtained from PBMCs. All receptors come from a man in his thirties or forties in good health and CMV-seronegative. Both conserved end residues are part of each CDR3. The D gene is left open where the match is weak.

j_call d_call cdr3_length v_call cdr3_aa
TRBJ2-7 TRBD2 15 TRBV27 CASSRLTSGPWEQYF
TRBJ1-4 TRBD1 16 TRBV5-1 CASSYPGQGGGEKLFF
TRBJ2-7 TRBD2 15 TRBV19 CASSIVTSGSHEQYF
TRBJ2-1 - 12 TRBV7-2 CASSLSGVEQFF
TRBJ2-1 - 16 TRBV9 CASSGGGAEVYNEQFF
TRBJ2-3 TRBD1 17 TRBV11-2 CASSSVKIRQGAWTQYF
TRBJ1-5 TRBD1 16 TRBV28 CASRAIDRGAGQPQHF
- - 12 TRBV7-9 CASSIKLYEQYF
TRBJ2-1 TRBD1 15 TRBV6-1 CASSEAQGAVNEQFF
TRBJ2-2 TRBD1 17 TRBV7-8 CASSPTGVPLNTGELFF
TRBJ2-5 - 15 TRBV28 CASSSRGAPQETQYF
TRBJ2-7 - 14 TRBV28 CASSERDISYEQYF
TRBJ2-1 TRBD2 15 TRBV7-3 CASRPGTSGSGEQFF
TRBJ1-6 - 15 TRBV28 CASSPSGQFNSPLHF
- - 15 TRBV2 CASSEVLLPIYEQYF
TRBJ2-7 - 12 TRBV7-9 CASSQQGYEQYF
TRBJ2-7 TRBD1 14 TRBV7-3 CASSLNPGGHEQYF
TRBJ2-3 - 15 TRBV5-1 CASSQDSPSTDTQYF
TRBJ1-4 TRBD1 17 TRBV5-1 CASSLVQGALKVEKLFF
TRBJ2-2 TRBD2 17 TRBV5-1 CASSLALTGGNTGELFF
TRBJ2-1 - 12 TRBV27 CASSTGTYEQFF
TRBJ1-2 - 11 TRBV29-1 CSSVQGSGYTF
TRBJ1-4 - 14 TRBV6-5 CASSYSRVAEKLFF
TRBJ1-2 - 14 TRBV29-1 CSVAPDQRIPGYTF
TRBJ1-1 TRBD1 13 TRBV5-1 CASSPRDRIEAFF
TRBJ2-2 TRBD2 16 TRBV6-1 CASSESLSSGGGELFF
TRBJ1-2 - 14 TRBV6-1 CASINRGINYGYTF
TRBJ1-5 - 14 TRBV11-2 CASSSGTNFQPQHF
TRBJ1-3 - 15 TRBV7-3 CASSLGSSSGNTIYF
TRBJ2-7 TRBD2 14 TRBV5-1 CASSFSGGAYEQYF
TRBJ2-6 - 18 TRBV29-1 CSVYQRTHTGTGANVLTF
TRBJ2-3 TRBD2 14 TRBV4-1 CASSRGSLTDTQYF
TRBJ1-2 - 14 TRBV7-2 CASSSETGYYGYTF
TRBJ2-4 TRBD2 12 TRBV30 CAWSVGLAIQYF
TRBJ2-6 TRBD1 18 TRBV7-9 CASSLLGQKNSGANVLTF
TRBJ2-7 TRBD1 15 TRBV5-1 CASSYGTAVPYEQYF
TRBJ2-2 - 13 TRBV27 CASSFPTAGELFF
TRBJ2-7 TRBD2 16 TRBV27 CASSFGLAGGAYEQYF
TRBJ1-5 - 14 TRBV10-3 CAISASENRVPQHF
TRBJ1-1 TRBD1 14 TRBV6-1 CASKIGTGNTEAFF
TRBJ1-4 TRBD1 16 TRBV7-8 CASSLVSRTGREKLFF
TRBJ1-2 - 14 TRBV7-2 CASSTTGDTGGYTF